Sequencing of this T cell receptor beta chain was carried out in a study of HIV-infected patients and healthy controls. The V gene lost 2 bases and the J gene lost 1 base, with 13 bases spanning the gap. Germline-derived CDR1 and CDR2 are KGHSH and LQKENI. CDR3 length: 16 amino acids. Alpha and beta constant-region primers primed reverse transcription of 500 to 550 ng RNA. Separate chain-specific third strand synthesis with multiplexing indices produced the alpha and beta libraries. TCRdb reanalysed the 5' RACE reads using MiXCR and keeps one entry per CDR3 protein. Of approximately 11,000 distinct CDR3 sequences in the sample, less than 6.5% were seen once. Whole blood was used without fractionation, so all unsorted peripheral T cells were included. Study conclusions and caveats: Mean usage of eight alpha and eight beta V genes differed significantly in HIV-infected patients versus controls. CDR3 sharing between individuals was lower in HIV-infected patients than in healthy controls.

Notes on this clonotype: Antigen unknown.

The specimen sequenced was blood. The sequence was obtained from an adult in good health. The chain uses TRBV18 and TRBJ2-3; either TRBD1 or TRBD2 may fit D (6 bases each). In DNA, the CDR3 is TGTGCCAGCTCACCAAATAGGGGGACTGGCACAGATACGCAGTATTTT. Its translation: CASSPNRGTGTDTQYF.